This T cell receptor (beta chain) appears in the sequencing data of a study of radiation and T cells in renal cell carcinoma. Whole-study context: Nephrectomy followed 15 Gy stereotactic body radiation by 4 weeks.

Time point in this sample: blood 2 weeks post-SBRT. As to treatment: 15 Gy SBRT to primary tumor, nephrectomy 4 weeks later. V lost 2 bases and J 0 bases, leaving 10 bases between the germline ends. The CDR3 is made up of 15 amino acids. The germline gives CDR1 MGHRA, CDR2 YSYEKL. The assay was immunoSEQ multiplex PCR, and TCRdb's table has in-frame clones only and misses some. The sample carries roughly 120,000 clones, about 81% recorded once. The sequence was collected from a woman aged 60-70 years with renal cell carcinoma. The V gene is TRBV4-1, the J gene TRBJ1-2, with D possibly TRBD1 on 6 matching bases. This specimen consisted of blood, obtained from a patient whose treatment included radiotherapy and nephrectomy. The CDR3 loop reads CASSQSDSSNYGYTF. The CDR3 coding sequence is TGCGCCAGCAGCCAATCGGACAGTTCTAACTATGGCTACACCTTC.